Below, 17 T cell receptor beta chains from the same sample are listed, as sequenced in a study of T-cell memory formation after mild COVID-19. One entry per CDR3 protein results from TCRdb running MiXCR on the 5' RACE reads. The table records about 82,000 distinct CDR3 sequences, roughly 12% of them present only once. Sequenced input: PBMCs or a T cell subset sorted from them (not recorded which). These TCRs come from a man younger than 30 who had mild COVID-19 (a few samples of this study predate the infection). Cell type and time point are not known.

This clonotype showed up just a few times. The CDR3 reads CASSQEASYEQYV. The CDR3, as DNA: TGCGCCAGCAGCCAAGAGGCCAGCTACGAGCAGTACGTC. J is TRBJ2-7 and V is TRBV4-1; no reliable D call. Germline V gene data show CDR1 as MGHRA and CDR2 as YSYEKL. The V and J ends lost 0 bases and 3 bases respectively, with 6 bases between them. This CDR3 has 13 residues.

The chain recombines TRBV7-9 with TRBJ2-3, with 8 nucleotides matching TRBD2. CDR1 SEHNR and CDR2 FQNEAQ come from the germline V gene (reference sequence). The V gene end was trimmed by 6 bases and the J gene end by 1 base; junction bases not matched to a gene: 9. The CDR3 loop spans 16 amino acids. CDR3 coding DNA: TGTGCCAGCAGTTCCTCTAGTAGCGGGGGCACAGATACGCAGTATTTT. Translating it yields CASSSSSSGGTDTQYF.

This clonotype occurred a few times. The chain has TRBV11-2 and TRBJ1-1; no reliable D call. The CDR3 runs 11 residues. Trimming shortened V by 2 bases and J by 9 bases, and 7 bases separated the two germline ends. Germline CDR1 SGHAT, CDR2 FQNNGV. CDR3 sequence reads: CASSLSGQAFF. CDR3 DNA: TGTGCCAGCAGCTTATCGGGCCAAGCTTTCTTT.

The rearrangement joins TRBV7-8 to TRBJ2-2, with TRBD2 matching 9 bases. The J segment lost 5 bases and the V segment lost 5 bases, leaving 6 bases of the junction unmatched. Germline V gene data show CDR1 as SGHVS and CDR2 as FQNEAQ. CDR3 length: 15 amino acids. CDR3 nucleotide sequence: TGTGCCAGCAGCAGGGGACTAGCTGAGACCGGGGAGCTGTTTTTT. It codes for CASSRGLAETGELFF.

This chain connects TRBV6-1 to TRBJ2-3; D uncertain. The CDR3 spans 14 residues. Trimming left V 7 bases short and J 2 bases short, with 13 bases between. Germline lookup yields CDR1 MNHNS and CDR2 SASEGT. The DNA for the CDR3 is TGTGCCAGCACTGGACGGCCTGTCACAGATACGCAGTATTTT. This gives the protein CASTGRPVTDTQYF.

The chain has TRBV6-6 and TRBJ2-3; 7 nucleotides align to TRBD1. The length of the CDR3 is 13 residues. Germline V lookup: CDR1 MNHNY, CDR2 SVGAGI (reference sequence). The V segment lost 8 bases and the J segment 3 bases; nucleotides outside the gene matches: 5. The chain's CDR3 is CASWTGQTDTQYF. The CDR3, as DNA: TGTGCCAGCTGGACAGGACAGACAGATACGCAGTATTTT.

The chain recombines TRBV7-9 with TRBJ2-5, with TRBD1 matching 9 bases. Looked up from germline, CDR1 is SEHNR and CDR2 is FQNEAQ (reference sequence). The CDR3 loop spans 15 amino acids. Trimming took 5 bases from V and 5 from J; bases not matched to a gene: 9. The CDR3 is CASSPSHRGRETQYF. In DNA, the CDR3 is TGTGCCAGCAGCCCCTCGCACAGGGGGCGTGAGACCCAGTACTTC.

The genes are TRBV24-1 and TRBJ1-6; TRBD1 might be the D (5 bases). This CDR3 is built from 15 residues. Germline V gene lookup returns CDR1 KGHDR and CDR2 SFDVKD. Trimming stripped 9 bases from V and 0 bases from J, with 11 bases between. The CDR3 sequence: CATGDRSSYNSPLHF. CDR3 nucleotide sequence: TGTGCCACCGGGGACCGAAGCTCCTATAATTCACCCCTCCACTTT.

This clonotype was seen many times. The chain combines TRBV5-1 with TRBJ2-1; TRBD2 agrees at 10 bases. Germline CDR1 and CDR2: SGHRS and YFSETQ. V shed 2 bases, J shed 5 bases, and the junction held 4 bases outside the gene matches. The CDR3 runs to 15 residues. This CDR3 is CASSFWTSGDNEQFF. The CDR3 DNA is TGCGCCAGCAGCTTTTGGACTAGCGGAGACAATGAGCAGTTCTTC.

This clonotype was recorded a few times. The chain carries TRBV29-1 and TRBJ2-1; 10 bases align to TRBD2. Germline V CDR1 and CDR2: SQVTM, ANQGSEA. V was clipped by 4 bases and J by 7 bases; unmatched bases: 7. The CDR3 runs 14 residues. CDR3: CSVVVAGGFNEQFF. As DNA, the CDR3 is TGCAGCGTTGTTGTAGCGGGGGGTTTTAATGAGCAGTTCTTC.

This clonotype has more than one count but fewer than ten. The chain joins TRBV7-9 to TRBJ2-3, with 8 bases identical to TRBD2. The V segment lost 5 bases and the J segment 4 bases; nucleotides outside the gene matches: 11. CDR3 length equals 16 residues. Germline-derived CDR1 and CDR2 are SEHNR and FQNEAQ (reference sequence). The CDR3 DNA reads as TGTGCCAGCAGCCTCCTCATCGGGGGGGCCCCAGATACGCAGTATTTT. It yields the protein CASSLLIGGAPDTQYF.

The CDR3 coding sequence is TGTGCCAGCAGCCCCACGGAGAACACTGAAGCTTTCTTT. It encodes CASSPTENTEAFF. The chain carries TRBV7-9 and TRBJ1-1; D remains ambiguous. Per the germline V gene, CDR1 is SEHNR and CDR2 is FQNEAQ (reference sequence). The CDR3 length is 13 residues. V lost 5 bases and J lost 1, with 8 bases in between. The variable domain in full, with the rest retrieved from reference TRBV7-9 and TRBJ1-1, is DTGVSQNPRHKITKRGQNVTFRCDPISEHNRLYWYRQTLGQGPEFLTYFQNEAQLEKSRLLSDRFSAERPKGSFSTLEIQRTEQGDSAMYLCASSPTENTEAFFGQGTRLTVV.

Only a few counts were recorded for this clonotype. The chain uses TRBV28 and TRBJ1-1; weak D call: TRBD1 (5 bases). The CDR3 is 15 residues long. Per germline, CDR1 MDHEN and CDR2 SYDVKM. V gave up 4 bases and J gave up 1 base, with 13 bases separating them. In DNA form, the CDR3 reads TGTGCCAGCAGTTACCGGCGGGGGGGGAACACTGAAGCTTTCTTT. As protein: CASSYRRGGNTEAFF.

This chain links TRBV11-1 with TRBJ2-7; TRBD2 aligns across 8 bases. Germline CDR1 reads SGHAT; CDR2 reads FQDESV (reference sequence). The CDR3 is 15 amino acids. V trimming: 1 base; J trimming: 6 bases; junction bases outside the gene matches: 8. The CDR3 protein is CASSLGGGGTGEQYF. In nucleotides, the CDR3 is TGTGCCAGCAGCTTAGGAGGCGGGGGGACTGGCGAGCAGTACTTC.

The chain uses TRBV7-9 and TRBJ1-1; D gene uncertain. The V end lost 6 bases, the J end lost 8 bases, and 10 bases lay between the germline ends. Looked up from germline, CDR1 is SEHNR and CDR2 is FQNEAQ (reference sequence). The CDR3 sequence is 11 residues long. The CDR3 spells CASREDKEAFF. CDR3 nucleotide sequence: TGTGCCAGCAGGGAAGACAAAGAAGCTTTCTTT.

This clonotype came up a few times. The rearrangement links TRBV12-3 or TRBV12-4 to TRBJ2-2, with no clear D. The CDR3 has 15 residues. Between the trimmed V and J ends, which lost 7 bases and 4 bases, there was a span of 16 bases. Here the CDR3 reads CASTRPQTSTGELFF. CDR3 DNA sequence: TGTGCCAGCACCCGTCCACAGACGAGCACCGGGGAGCTGTTTTTT.

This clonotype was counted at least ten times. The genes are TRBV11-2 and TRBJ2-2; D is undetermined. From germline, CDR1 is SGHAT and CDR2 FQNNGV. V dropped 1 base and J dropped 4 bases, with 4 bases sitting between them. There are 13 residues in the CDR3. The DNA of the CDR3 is TGTGCCAGCAGCTTAGGTTCCACCGGGGAGCTGTTTTTT. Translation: CASSLGSTGELFF.